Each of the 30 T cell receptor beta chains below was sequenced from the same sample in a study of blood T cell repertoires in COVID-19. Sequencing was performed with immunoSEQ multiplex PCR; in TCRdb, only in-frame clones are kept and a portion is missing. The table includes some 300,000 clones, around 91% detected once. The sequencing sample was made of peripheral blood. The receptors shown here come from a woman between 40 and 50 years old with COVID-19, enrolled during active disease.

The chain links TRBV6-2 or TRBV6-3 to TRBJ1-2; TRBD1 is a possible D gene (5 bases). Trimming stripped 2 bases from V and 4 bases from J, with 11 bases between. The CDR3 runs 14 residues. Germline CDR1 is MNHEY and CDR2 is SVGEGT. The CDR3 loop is CASSYTGDSYGYTF. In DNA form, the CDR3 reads TGTGCCAGCAGTTACACGGGCGACAGCTATGGCTACACCTTC.

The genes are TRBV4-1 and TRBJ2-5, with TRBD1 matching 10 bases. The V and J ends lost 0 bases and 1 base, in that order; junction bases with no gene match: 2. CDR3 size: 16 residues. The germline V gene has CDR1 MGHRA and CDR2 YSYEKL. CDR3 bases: TGCGCCAGCAGCCAAGAGTGGACAGGGGGCCAAGAGACCCAGTACTTC. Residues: CASSQEWTGGQETQYF.

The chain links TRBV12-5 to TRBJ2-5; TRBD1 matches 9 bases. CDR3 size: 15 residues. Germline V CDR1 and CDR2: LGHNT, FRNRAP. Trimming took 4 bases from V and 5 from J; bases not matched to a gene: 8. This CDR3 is CASGSGTGGYETQYF. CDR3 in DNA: TGTGCTAGTGGTTCAGGAACAGGGGGCTATGAGACCCAGTACTTC.

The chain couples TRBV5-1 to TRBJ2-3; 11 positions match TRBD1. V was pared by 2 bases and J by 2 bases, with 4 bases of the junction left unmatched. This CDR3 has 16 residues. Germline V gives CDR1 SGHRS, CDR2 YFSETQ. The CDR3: CASSFGTGGNTDTQYF. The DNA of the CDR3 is TGCGCCAGCAGCTTTGGGACAGGGGGGAACACAGATACGCAGTATTTT. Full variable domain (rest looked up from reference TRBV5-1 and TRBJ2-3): KAGVTQTPRYLIKTRGQQVTLSCSPISGHRSVSWYQQTPGQGLQFLFEYFSETQRNKGNFPGRFSGRQFSNSRSEMNVSTLELGDSALYLCASSFGTGGNTDTQYFGPGTRLTVL.

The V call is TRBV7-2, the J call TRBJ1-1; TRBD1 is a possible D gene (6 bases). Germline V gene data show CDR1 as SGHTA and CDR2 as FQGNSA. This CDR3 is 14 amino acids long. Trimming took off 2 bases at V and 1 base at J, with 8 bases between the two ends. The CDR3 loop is CASSLKGQNTEAFF. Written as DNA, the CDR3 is TGTGCCAGCAGCTTAAAGGGACAGAACACTGAAGCTTTCTTT.

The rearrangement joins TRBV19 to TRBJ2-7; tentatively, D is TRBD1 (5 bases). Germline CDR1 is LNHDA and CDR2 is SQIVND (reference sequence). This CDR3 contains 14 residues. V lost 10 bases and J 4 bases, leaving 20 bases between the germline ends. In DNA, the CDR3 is TGTGCCACCTCTGGAGACAGTGGCCCTTACGAGCAGTACTTC. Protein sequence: CATSGDSGPYEQYF. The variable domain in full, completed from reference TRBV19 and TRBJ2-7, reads DGGITQSPKYLFRKEGQNVTLSCEQNLNHDAMYWYRQDPGQGLRLIYYSQIVNDFQKGDIAEGYSVSREKKESFPLTVTSAQKNPTAFYLCATSGDSGPYEQYFGPGTRLTVT.

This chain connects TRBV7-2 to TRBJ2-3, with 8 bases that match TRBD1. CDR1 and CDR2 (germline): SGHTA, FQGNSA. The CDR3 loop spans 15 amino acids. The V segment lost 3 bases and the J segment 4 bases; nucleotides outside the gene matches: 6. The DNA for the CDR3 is TGTGCCAGCAGCTTCTCGGGACAGGTGGCAGATACGCAGTATTTT. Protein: CASSFSGQVADTQYF.

CDR3 loop: CASSLSSGGDTQYF. The CDR3 nucleotides read TGCGCCAGCAGCTTGAGTAGCGGGGGGGATACGCAGTATTTT. The chain carries TRBV5-1 and TRBJ2-3, with 10 nucleotides matching TRBD2. The CDR3 is 14 amino acids. The V gene end was trimmed by 1 base and the J gene end by 6 bases; junction bases not matched to a gene: 2. Looked up from germline, CDR1 is SGHRS and CDR2 is YFSETQ. The complete variable domain, with remaining parts taken from reference TRBV5-1 and TRBJ2-3, reads KAGVTQTPRYLIKTRGQQVTLSCSPISGHRSVSWYQQTPGQGLQFLFEYFSETQRNKGNFPGRFSGRQFSNSRSEMNVSTLELGDSALYLCASSLSSGGDTQYFGPGTRLTVL.

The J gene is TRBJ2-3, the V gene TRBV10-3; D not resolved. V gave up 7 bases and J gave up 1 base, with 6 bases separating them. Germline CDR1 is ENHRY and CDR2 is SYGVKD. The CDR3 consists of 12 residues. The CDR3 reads CAITSGTDTQYF. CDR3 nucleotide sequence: TGTGCCATCACGTCGGGCACAGATACGCAGTATTTT.

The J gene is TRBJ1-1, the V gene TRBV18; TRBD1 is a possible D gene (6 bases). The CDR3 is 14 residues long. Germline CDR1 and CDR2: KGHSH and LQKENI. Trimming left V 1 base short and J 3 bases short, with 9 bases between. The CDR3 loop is CASSPRQADTEAFF. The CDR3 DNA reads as TGTGCCAGCTCACCACGACAGGCTGACACTGAAGCTTTCTTT.

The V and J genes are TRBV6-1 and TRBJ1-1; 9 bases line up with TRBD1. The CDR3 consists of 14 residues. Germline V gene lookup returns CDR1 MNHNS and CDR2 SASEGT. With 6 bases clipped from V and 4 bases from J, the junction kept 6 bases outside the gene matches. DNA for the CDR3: TGTGCCAGCAGCAGGACAGGGGAGGGCACTGAAGCTTTCTTT. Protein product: CASSRTGEGTEAFF.

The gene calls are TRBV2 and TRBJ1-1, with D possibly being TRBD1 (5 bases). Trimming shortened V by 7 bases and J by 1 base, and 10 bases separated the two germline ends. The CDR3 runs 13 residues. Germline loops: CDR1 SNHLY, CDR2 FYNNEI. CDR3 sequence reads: CASTTDRNTEAFF. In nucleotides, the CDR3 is TGTGCCAGCACGACAGACCGGAACACTGAAGCTTTCTTT.

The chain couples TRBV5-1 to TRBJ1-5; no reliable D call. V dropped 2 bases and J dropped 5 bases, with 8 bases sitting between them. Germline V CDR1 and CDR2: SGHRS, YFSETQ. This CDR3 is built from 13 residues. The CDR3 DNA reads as TGCGCCAGCAGCTTACGTCCAGATCAGCCCCAGCATTTT. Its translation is CASSLRPDQPQHF.

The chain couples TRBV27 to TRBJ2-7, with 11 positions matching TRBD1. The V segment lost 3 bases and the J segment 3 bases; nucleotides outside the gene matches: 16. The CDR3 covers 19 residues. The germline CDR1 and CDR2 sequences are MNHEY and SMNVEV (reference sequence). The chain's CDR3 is CASSFSLSFGQGALYEQYF. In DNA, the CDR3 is TGTGCCAGCAGTTTTTCCCTGAGCTTCGGACAGGGGGCCCTCTACGAGCAGTACTTC.

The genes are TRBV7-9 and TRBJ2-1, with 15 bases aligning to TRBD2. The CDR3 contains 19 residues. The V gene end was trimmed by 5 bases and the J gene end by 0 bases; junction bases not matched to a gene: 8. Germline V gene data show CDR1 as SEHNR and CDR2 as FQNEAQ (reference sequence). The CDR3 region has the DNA TGTGCCAGCAGCCCAATGGGACTAGCGGGAGGAAGCTCCTACAATGAGCAGTTCTTC. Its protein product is CASSPMGLAGGSSYNEQFF. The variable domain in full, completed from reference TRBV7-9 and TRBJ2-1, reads DTGVSQNPRHKITKRGQNVTFRCDPISEHNRLYWYRQTLGQGPEFLTYFQNEAQLEKSRLLSDRFSAERPKGSFSTLEIQRTEQGDSAMYLCASSPMGLAGGSSYNEQFFGPGTRLTVL.

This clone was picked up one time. CDR3 loop: CASSWDGQAPYEQYF. In DNA form, the CDR3 reads TGTGCCAGCAGTTGGGACGGACAGGCACCCTACGAGCAGTACTTC. J is TRBJ2-7 and V is TRBV27; 7 nucleotides align to TRBD1. The germline V gene encodes CDR1 MNHEY and CDR2 SMNVEV (reference sequence). The length of the CDR3 is 15 residues. The junction had 8 bases not matched to a gene; V was cut back by 4 bases and J by 2 bases.

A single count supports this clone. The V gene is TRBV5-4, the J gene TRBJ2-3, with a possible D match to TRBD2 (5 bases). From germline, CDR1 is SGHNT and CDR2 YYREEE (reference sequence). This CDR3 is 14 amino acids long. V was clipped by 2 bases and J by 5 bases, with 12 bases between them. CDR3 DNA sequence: TGTGCCAGCAGCTTACGGGATTGGGGAGATACGCAGTATTTT. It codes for CASSLRDWGDTQYF.

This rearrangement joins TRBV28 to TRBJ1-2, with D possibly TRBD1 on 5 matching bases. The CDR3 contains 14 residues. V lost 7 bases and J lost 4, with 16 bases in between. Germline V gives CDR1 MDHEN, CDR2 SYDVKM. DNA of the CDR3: TGTGCCAGCATGGTGGGCAGGGAAGGCTATGGCTACACCTTC. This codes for CASMVGREGYGYTF.

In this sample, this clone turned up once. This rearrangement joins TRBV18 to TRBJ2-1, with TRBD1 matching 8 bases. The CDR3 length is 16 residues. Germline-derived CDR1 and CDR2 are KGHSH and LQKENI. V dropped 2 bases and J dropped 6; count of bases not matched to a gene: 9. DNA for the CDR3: TGTGCCAGCTCACCAGTGGCCAGGACAGGGCTCAATGAGCAGTTCTTC. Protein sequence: CASSPVARTGLNEQFF.

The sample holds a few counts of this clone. The CDR3 loop reads CASSRTRGLRETQYF. CDR3 nucleotides: TGTGCCAGCAGCCGAACCAGGGGGCTGAGAGAGACCCAGTACTTC. The V gene is TRBV4-2, the J gene TRBJ2-5, with TRBD1 matching over 8 bases. This CDR3 region has 15 residues. V lost 4 bases and J lost 4; bases outside the gene matches: 8. CDR1 is LGHNA, CDR2 YNFKEQ, per germline.

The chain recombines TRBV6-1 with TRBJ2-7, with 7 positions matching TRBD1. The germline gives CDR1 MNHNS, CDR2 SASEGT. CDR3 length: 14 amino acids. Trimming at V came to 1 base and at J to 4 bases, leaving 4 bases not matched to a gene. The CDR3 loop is CASSEGGDRYEQYF. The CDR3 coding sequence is TGTGCCAGCAGTGAAGGTGGGGACAGATACGAGCAGTACTTC.

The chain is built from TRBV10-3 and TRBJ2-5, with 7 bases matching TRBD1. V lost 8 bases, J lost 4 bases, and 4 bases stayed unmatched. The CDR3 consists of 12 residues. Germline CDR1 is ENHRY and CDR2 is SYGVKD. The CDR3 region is CAISPGGETQYF. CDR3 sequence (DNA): TGTGCCATCTCCCCAGGGGGAGAGACCCAGTACTTC.

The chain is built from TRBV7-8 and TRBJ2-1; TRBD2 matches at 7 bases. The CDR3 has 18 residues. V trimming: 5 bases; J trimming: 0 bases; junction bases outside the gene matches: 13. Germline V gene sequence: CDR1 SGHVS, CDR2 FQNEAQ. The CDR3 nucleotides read TGTGCCAGCAGCGATCCCACTAGCGCGCGAGGCTCCTACAATGAGCAGTTCTTC. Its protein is CASSDPTSARGSYNEQFF.

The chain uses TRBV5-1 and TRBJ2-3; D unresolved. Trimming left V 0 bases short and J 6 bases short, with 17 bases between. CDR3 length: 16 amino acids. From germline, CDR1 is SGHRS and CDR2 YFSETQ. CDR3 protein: CASSLAASGGLDTQYF. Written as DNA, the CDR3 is TGCGCCAGCAGCTTGGCAGCTAGTGGTGGTTTGGATACGCAGTATTTT.

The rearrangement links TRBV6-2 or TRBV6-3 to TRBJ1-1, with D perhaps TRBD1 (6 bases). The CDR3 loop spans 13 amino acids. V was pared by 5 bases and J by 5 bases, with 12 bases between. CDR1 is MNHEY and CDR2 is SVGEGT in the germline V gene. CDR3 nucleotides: TGTGCCAGCAGTCCCCCTCAGGGGACTGAAGCTTTCTTT. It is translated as CASSPPQGTEAFF.

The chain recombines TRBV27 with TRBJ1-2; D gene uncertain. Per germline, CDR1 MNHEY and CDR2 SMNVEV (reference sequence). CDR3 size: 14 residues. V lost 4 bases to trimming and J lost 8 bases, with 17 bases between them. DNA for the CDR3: TGTGCCAGCAGTTCCCAGCCAGGCCCGGGAGGCTACACCTTC. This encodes CASSSQPGPGGYTF.

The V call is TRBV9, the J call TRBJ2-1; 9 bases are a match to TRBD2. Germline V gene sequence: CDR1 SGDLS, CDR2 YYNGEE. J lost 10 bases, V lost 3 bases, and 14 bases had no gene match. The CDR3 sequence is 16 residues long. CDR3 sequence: CASSAELAGHRQEQFF. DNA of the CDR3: TGTGCCAGCAGCGCCGAACTAGCGGGCCACCGCCAAGAGCAGTTCTTC.

DNA for the CDR3: TGTGCCACCGGACAGTTCAACACTGAAGCTTTCTTT. Residues: CATGQFNTEAFF. The chain is built from TRBV2 and TRBJ1-1, with a weak D call TRBD1 (6 bases). The germline V and J ends were trimmed by 10 bases and 2 bases, with 11 bases remaining between them. This CDR3 region has 12 residues. Germline CDR1 reads SNHLY; CDR2 reads FYNNEI.

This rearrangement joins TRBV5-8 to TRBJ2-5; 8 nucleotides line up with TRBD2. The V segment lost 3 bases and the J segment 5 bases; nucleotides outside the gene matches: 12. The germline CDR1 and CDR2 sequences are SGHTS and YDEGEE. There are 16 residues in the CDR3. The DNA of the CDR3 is TGTGCCAGCAGCTATCGCAGGGGCGGGGGGACCGAGACCCAGTACTTC. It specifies CASSYRRGGGTETQYF.

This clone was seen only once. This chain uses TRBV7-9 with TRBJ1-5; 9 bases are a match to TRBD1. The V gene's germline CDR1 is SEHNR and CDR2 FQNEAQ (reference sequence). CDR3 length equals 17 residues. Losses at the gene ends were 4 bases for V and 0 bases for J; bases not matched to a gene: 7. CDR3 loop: CASSSTGGIYSNQPQHF. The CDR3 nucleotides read TGTGCCAGCAGCTCAACAGGGGGCATCTATAGCAATCAGCCCCAGCATTTT.